This T cell receptor (beta chain) was observed in a study of shared clonotypes between healthy human individuals. Germline V gene sequence: CDR1 MGHDK, CDR2 SYGVNS. V was trimmed by 4 bases and J by 0 bases, leaving 10 bases between them. CDR3 length: 14 residues. Naive CD8 populations comprised CD45RO-negative cells positively selected for CCR7, excluding terminally differentiated effector memory CD45RA+ cells. Clones were read by immunoSEQ multiplex PCR, and TCRdb kept only the in-frame ones, dropping some. Seen here are millions of clones, approximately 95% observed once, and the top ten hold 0.85% to 1.2%. Concerning this clone: The antigen is not known.

Study findings and constraints: Sharing across a few donors was seen in 4.5% to 6.5% of naive CD4 clonotypes.

This sequence was found in a man aged 18-30 years in good health. The chain couples TRBV25-1 to TRBJ2-7; the D gene is possibly TRBD1 (6 bases). Sample: naive CD8+ T cells sorted from blood. The CDR3 reads CASSVWDNSYEQYF. The DNA of the CDR3 is TGTGCCAGCAGTGTATGGGACAACTCCTACGAGCAGTACTTC.